This is a list of T cell receptor delta chains from one sample in a study of Vδ1+ human thymocytes. TCRdb re-called the multiplex PCR reads with CATT. The sample has 20,000 to 25,000 delta-chain clones; 6.5% to 10% are singletons. The specimen sequenced was Vdelta1+ gamma-delta thymocytes from the thymus. These receptors came from a child under two years old who had congenital heart surgery. Both conserved end residues are part of each CDR3. D genes are given only for firm matches. Expanded clones are given a class, and other clones once, few, many or no size at all.

TRDJ1 | few | TRDV1 | - | CALGGIFLQNCSYTDKLIF | TGTGCTCTTGGGGGAATATTCCTTCAGAACTGCTCTTACACCGATAAACTCATCTTT
TRDJ1 | - | TRDV1 | - | CALGGIPFPLIF | TGTGCTCTTGGGGGGATTCCCTTCCCACTCATCTTT
TRDJ1 | - | TRDV1 | TRDD3 | CALGTLLGDTCLYTDKLIF | TGTGCTCTTGGGACCCTACTGGGGGATACCTGCCTGTACACCGATAAACTCATCTTT
TRDJ2 | - | TRDV1 | TRDD3 | CALGNLRSTGGYAAQLFF | TGTGCTCTTGGGAATCTACGGAGTACTGGGGGATACGCAGCACAACTCTTCTTT
TRDJ1 | few | TRDV1 | TRDD3 | CALGEPYALLGDTPYTDKLIF | TGTGCTCTCGGGGAACCCTACGCCTTACTGGGGGATACGCCGTACACCGATAAACTCATCTTT
TRDJ1 | few | TRDV1 | - | CALGEPSYVLATTDKLIF | TGTGCTCTTGGGGAACCCTCCTACGTGCTTGCTACCACCGATAAACTCATCTTT
TRDJ1 | few | TRDV1 | TRDD3 | CALGNRTGGYRGLDKLIF | TGTGCTCTTGGGAACCGTACTGGGGGATACAGGGGACTCGATAAACTCATCTTT
TRDJ1 | - | TRDV1 | TRDD3 | CALGETRYWGPNTDKLIF | TGTGCTCTTGGGGAAACTAGGTACTGGGGGCCAAACACCGATAAACTCATCTTT
TRDJ1 | - | TRDV1 | TRDD3 | CALGELVPGWPLGDTSTDKLIF | TGTGCTCTTGGGGAACTAGTTCCTGGGTGGCCACTGGGGGATACTTCTACCGATAAACTCATCTTT
TRDJ1 | few | TRDV1 | TRDD3 | CALGDNSYVLGDTPKLIF | TGTGCTCTTGGGGACAATTCCTACGTACTGGGGGATACCCCTAAACTCATCTTT
TRDJ1 | - | TRDV1 | TRDD3 | CALGDEGGYTDKLIF | TGTGCTCTTGGGGACGAAGGGGGATACACCGATAAACTCATCTTT
TRDJ2 | - | TRDV1 | TRDD3 | CAPGCLVGDTFLTAQLFF | TGTGCTCCTGGGTGCCTGGTGGGGGATACGTTCTTGACAGCACAACTCTTCTTT
TRDJ1 | few | TRDV1 | - | CALGEHITGTPTDTDKLIF | TGTGCTCTTGGGGAACATATAACCGGTACCCCGACAGACACCGATAAACTCATCTTT
TRDJ1 | few | TRDV1 | - | CALGEGRPDHGGLYTDKLIF | TGTGCTCTTGGGGAAGGGAGACCGGACCACGGGGGACTGTACACCGATAAACTCATCTTT
TRDJ1 | - | TRDV1 | - | CALGPPLRDTHYTDKLIF | TGTGCTCTTGGGCCCCCCCTGCGCGATACCCACTACACCGATAAACTCATCTTT
TRDJ1 | - | TRDV1 | TRDD3 | CALGAFPGPLGNDKLIF | TGTGCTCTTGGGGCCTTTCCCGGACCACTGGGGAACGATAAACTCATCTTT
TRDJ2 | - | TRDV1 | - | CALGELTRGVTMTAQLFF | TGTGCTCTTGGGGAACTAACGAGGGGGGTTACAATGACAGCACAACTCTTCTTT
TRDJ3 | few | TRDV2 | TRDD3 | CACDTYWGLSSSWDTRQMFF | TGTGCCTGTGACACCTACTGGGGGCTATCCTCCTCCTGGGACACCCGACAGATGTTTTTC
TRDJ1 | - | TRDV1 | TRDD3 | CALAGSYWGIRDTDKLIF | TGTGCTCTTGCGGGTTCCTACTGGGGGATACGGGACACCGATAAACTCATCTTT
TRDJ2 | few | TRDV1 | TRDD3 | CALGELPTGGLLTAQLFF | TGTGCTCTTGGGGAACTACCTACTGGGGGACTTTTGACAGCACAACTCTTCTTT
TRDJ1 | few | TRDV1 | - | CALGAPPRDKLIF | TGTGCTCTTGGGGCACCCCCCCGCGATAAACTCATCTTT
TRDJ1 | few | TRDV1 | TRDD3 | CALGERSFGQLGTFLTDKLIF | TGTGCTCTTGGGGAACGGTCGTTTGGCCAACTGGGGACCTTTCTCACCGATAAACTCATCTTT
TRDJ1 | - | TRDV1 | - | CALGNPTGLYTDKLIF | TGTGCTCTTGGGAACCCTACGGGGCTGTACACCGATAAACTCATCTTT
TRDJ1 | - | TRDV1 | TRDD3 | CALGRQPTGGYSDTDKLIF | TGTGCTCTTGGGCGTCAGCCCACTGGGGGATACTCGGACACCGATAAACTCATCTTT
TRDJ3 | medium-sized | TRDV2 | TRDD3 | CACDTGGYSWDTRQMFF | TGTGCCTGTGACACCGGGGGATACTCCTGGGACACCCGACAGATGTTTTTC
TRDJ1 | - | TRDV1 | - | CALGEKPANWKYTDKLIF | TGTGCTCTTGGGGAAAAGCCGGCGAACTGGAAATACACCGATAAACTCATCTTT
TRDJ2 | - | TRDV1 | TRDD3 | CALGEYPNSGGWGTAQLFF | TGTGCTCTTGGGGAATACCCCAATTCTGGGGGATGGGGGACAGCACAACTCTTCTTT
TRDJ1 | - | TRDV1 | TRDD3 | CALGETPPHKGGIRDNDKLIF | TGTGCTCTTGGGGAAACTCCTCCTCACAAAGGGGGGATACGCGATAACGATAAACTCATCTTT
TRDJ1 | few | TRDV1 | TRDD3 | CALGEETALTGTGGPYTDKLIF | TGTGCTCTTGGGGAGGAAACTGCTCTTACTGGTACTGGGGGACCCTACACCGATAAACTCATCTTT
TRDJ2 | few | TRDV1 | TRDD3 | CALGDFTSPGVLLGDALTAQLFF | TGTGCTCTTGGGGATTTCACTTCGCCCGGGGTTTTACTGGGGGACGCTTTGACAGCACAACTCTTCTTT
TRDJ1 | - | TRDV1 | TRDD3 | CALGEGHRTGGYFTDKLIF | TGTGCTCTTGGGGAAGGGCATCGTACTGGGGGATACTTCACCGATAAACTCATCTTT
TRDJ1 | - | TRDV1 | - | CALGELSGWGPEGGYLTDKLIF | TGTGCTCTTGGGGAACTTTCGGGCTGGGGCCCAGAGGGGGGTTATTTGACCGATAAACTCATCTTT
TRDJ1 | few | TRDV1 | - | CALGLNVGIRYTDKLIF | TGTGCTCTTGGACTGAATGTCGGGATTCGGTACACCGATAAACTCATCTTT
TRDJ1 | few | TRDV1 | TRDD3 | CALGEPEGFLRWTLYWGIEDKLIF | TGTGCTCTTGGGGAACCAGAGGGCTTCCTACGTTGGACACTTTACTGGGGGATAGAGGATAAACTCATCTTT
TRDJ1 | - | TRDV1 | TRDD3 | CALGEHRHGGYCGGNTDKLIF | TGTGCTCTTGGGGAACACAGGCATGGGGGATACTGTGGGGGAAACACCGATAAACTCATCTTT
TRDJ1 | few | TRDV1 | - | CALSSLLTGERGTDKLIF | TGTGCTCTATCTTCCCTCCTTACTGGAGAGAGAGGCACCGATAAACTCATCTTT
TRDJ1 | - | TRDV1 | - | CALGEVPSRSYTDKLIF | TGTGCTCTTGGGGAAGTTCCGTCGAGGTCGTACACCGATAAACTCATCTTT
TRDJ1 | few | TRDV1 | TRDD3 | CALGEYVGDTTDKLIF | TGTGCTCTTGGGGAATACGTGGGGGATACAACCGATAAACTCATCTTT
TRDJ1 | - | TRDV1 | TRDD3 | CALGEQRFLTLDAGGYTDKLIF | TGTGCTCTTGGGGAACAACGATTTCTTACTCTTGACGCTGGGGGATACACCGATAAACTCATCTTT
TRDJ1 | few | TRDV1 | TRDD3 | CALGDSPWASTSRRWGIRYTDKLIF | TGTGCTCTTGGGGATTCACCCTGGGCGTCTACGTCCAGACGCTGGGGGATCAGGTACACCGATAAACTCATCTTT
TRDJ1 | few | TRDV1 | TRDD3 | CALGELVTPFTGGYRQKATDKLIF | TGTGCTCTTGGGGAACTCGTAACTCCCTTTACTGGGGGATATCGACAGAAAGCTACCGATAAACTCATCTTT
TRDJ1 | few | TRDV1 | TRDD3 | CALGAPSSWDTLTDKLIF | TGTGCTCTTGGGGCACCCTCGTCCTGGGATACCTTAACCGATAAACTCATCTTT
TRDJ1 | - | TRDV2 | TRDD3 | CACALGPIDPYWGAPYTDKLIF | TGTGCCTGTGCCCTAGGACCTATCGATCCCTACTGGGGGGCTCCGTACACCGATAAACTCATCTTT
TRDJ1 | few | TRDV1 | TRDD3 | CALGNPLSGFTGGKLIF | TGTGCTCTTGGGAACCCCCTATCGGGGTTTACTGGGGGAAAACTCATCTTT
TRDJ1 | - | TRDV1 | - | CALGELRAVHTDKLIF | TGTGCTCTTGGGGAACTAAGGGCGGTTCACACCGATAAACTCATCTTT
TRDJ1 | - | TRDV1 | TRDD3 | CALGELTHWGSRGVDKLIF | TGTGCTCTTGGGGAACTGACTCACTGGGGGAGCCGAGGGGTCGATAAACTCATCTTT
TRDJ2 | - | TRDV1 | - | CALGERGDEELTAQLFF | TGTGCTCTTGGGGAACGAGGGGATGAGGAGTTGACAGCACAACTCTTCTTT
TRDJ1 | - | TRDV2 | TRDD3 | CACNPLHTGGSFDKLIF | TGTGCCTGTAACCCCCTACACACTGGGGGTTCCTTCGATAAACTCATCTTT
TRDJ3 | medium-sized | TRDV2 | - | CACDTAGFPSSWDTRQMFF | TGTGCCTGTGACACCGCTGGGTTCCCTAGCTCCTGGGACACCCGACAGATGTTTTTC
TRDJ1 | - | TRDV1 | - | CALGEAVWDTDKLIF | TGTGCTCTTGGGGAAGCCGTCTGGGACACCGATAAACTCATCTTT